This TCR beta chain was observed in a study of T cell responses to AZD1222 COVID-19 vaccine. CDR1 is SGHTA, CDR2 FQGNSA, per germline. V was clipped by 2 bases and J by 3 bases, with 10 bases between them. The CDR3 sequence is 14 residues long. The method was immunoSEQ multiplex PCR; TCRdb's version includes in-frame clones alone and lacks a portion of them. The table includes roughly 180,000 clones, 92% detected once. In the case of this clone: What it binds is not known.

Study-wide results and limits: Researchers took repertoire samples only after the peak T cell response had come. Nearly half of spike-specific TCRs reportedly target variant regions that are unmutated in the B.1.351 and B.1.1.7 variants. With dominance at 160-218 and 743-854, vaccine-associated CD4 TCRs spanned spike.

Samples with a second dose at about 4 or about 12 weeks were pooled together. The genes are TRBV7-2 and TRBJ1-1; possibly TRBD1 for D (5 bases). This receptor was identified in an adult who received the AZD1222 COVID-19 vaccine. This specimen consisted of peripheral blood, obtained 28 days after the second AZD1222 dose. This chain's CDR3 is CASSLRTFDTEAFF. In DNA, the CDR3 is TGTGCCAGCAGCTTAAGGACATTTGACACTGAAGCTTTCTTT.